The 6 T cell receptor beta chains listed next were all sequenced from one sample in a study of control samples from healthy donors and cancer patients. The method was immunoSEQ multiplex PCR; TCRdb's version includes in-frame clones alone and lacks a portion of them. The data show some 54,000 clones, around 95% seen once. The sequenced material came from blood. These receptor sequences come from a woman in her twenties or thirties in good health.

The CDR3 coding sequence is TGTGCCAGCAGCTTAGGGATACGGGAGGACGAAAAGAACAATGAGCAGTTCTTC. Its translation is CASSLGIREDEKNNEQFF. The chain has TRBV7-2 and TRBJ2-1, with 7 bases identical to TRBD2. Trimming cost V 1 base and J 5 bases; bases outside gene matches: 14. The CDR3 consists of 18 residues. The V gene's germline CDR1 is SGHTA and CDR2 FQGNSA.

V and J are TRBV28 and TRBJ2-1, with D unresolved. Trimming left V 3 bases short and J 5 bases short, with 11 bases between. Germline V gene lookup returns CDR1 MDHEN and CDR2 SYDVKM. This CDR3 has 14 residues. CDR3 residues: CASSFDAEDNEQFF. CDR3 nucleotides: TGTGCCAGCAGTTTTGATGCAGAAGACAATGAGCAGTTCTTC. Filled out from reference TRBV28 and TRBJ2-1, the complete variable domain reads DVKVTQSSRYLVKRTGEKVFLECVQDMDHENMFWYRQDPGLGLRLIYFSYDVKMKEKGDIPEGYSVSREKKERFSLILESASTNQTSMYLCASSFDAEDNEQFFGPGTRLTVL.

This clone was detected only a few times. The CDR3 nucleotides read TGTGCCAGCAGCTTTCTAGCGGGAGACCGGGGTAGAGGGAATGAGCAGTTCTTC. It translates to CASSFLAGDRGRGNEQFF. The chain uses TRBV5-4 and TRBJ2-1, with TRBD2 identical over 10 bases. J was trimmed by 7 bases and V by 2 bases; bases with no gene match: 15. The CDR3 sequence is 18 residues long. Germline loops: CDR1 SGHNT, CDR2 YYREEE (reference sequence).

The chain is built from TRBV19 and TRBJ2-1; 9 positions match TRBD2. There are 15 residues in the CDR3. The germline CDR1 and CDR2 sequences are LNHDA and SQIVND (reference sequence). V shed 4 bases, J shed 6 bases, and the junction held 7 bases outside the gene matches. CDR3 loop: CASSKTAGGFNEQFF. The CDR3 DNA reads TGTGCCAGTAGTAAAACGGCGGGAGGGTTCAATGAGCAGTTCTTC.

This sequence joins TRBV28 and TRBJ2-1; 10 bases match TRBD2. With 5 bases clipped from V and 6 bases from J, the junction kept 7 bases outside the gene matches. In germline, CDR1 is MDHEN, CDR2 SYDVKM. This CDR3 has 15 residues. CDR3 sequence: CASSLPGTSANEQFF. CDR3 nucleotide sequence: TGTGCCAGCAGTCTCCCCGGGACTAGCGCCAATGAGCAGTTCTTC.

This chain connects TRBV19 to TRBJ2-1, with a weak D call TRBD1 (6 bases). The CDR3 is 11 residues long. V was clipped by 3 bases and J by 10 bases, with 7 bases between them. In germline, CDR1 is LNHDA, CDR2 SQIVND (reference sequence). CDR3: CASSMGAEQFF. In DNA, the CDR3 is TGTGCCAGTAGTATGGGGGCCGAGCAGTTCTTC. Full variable domain (missing parts from reference TRBV19 and TRBJ2-1): DGGITQSPKYLFRKEGQNVTLSCEQNLNHDAMYWYRQDPGQGLRLIYYSQIVNDFQKGDIAEGYSVSREKKESFPLTVTSAQKNPTAFYLCASSMGAEQFFGPGTRLTVL.